The 3 T cell receptor beta chains below come from one sample, sequenced in a study of blood T cell repertoires in COVID-19 (dated by TCRdb to the early 2020s). Receptors were amplified or captured by the immunoSEQ multiplex PCR assay. This immuneACCESS table, as held by TCRdb, lists in-frame sequences with V and J called but not all clones. Of the missing ones, under half trace to an unresolved V gene in checked studies; the others have no known cause. Across this sample there are a few hundred thousand clones, with roughly 85% seen only once. The top ten clonotypes cover less than 2.5% of the sample. The material sequenced was PBMCs or T cells enriched from blood (not recorded which). These receptors all come from a woman in her fifties or sixties who had recovered from COVID-19.

Points on this clone: At one end the junction does not follow the germline gene, possibly because of a read error. This chain uses TRBV10-3 with TRBJ2-7; unclear D gene. Germline V lookup: CDR1 ENHRY, CDR2 SYGVKD. This CDR3 contains 12 residues. The CDR3 reads CAISGFSFEQYF. The CDR3 DNA reads as TGTGCCATCAGTGGTTTCTCCTTCGAGCAGTACTTC.

J is TRBJ2-3 and V is TRBV21-1; TRBD2, the D gene given by the table, was not confirmed from the DNA. TRBV21-1 is labeled a pseudogene. This CDR3 region has 12 residues. The CDR3 reads CAKSGGTDTQYF. CDR3 nucleotide sequence: TGTGCCAAATCGGGGGGCACAGATACGCAGTATTTT.

J is TRBJ1-5 and V is TRBV2; D is ambiguous. V gave up 7 bases and J gave up 5 bases, with 12 bases separating them. The CDR3 contains 13 residues. In germline, CDR1 is SNHLY, CDR2 FYNNEI. For the CDR3, the DNA is TGTGCCAGCAAGTTCTACGGGGATCAGCCCCAGCATTTT. Protein: CASKFYGDQPQHF. Based on the CDR3 plus reference TRBV2 and TRBJ1-5, the full variable domain is EPEVTQTPSHQVTQMGQEVILRCVPISNHLYFYWYRQILGQKVEFLVSFYNNEISEKSEIFDDQFSVERPDGSNFTLKIRSTKLEDSAMYFCASKFYGDQPQHFGDGTRLSIL.